The 29 T cell receptor beta chains reported below all come from one sample, sequenced in a study of PD-L1 blockade in urothelial cancer. Using immunoSEQ multiplex PCR, the repertoire was profiled, and TCRdb retains in-frame clones only, with some absent. Of about 87,000 clones in the sample, roughly 89% were seen once. The time point here: pretreatment peripheral blood. The sample in question was PBMCs, obtained around atezolizumab (anti-PD-L1) treatment. The receptors here all came from a man aged 55 to 70 with urothelial cancer.

The chain uses TRBV5-1 and TRBJ2-1; no definite D call. CDR1 is SGHRS, CDR2 YFSETQ, per germline. V was trimmed by 1 base and J by 7 bases, leaving 6 bases between them. This CDR3 has 12 amino acids. The DNA for the CDR3 is TGCGCCAGCAGCTTGTACGGGAATGAGCAGTTCTTC. Its translation: CASSLYGNEQFF.

The V and J genes are TRBV6-5 and TRBJ2-1; 10 bases agree with TRBD2. V lost 5 bases, J lost 2 bases, and 3 bases stayed unmatched. Germline V gives CDR1 MNHEY, CDR2 SVGAGI. CDR3 length: 15 amino acids. CDR3 residues: CASSKLAGAYNEQFF. CDR3 bases: TGTGCCAGCAGTAAGCTAGCGGGGGCCTACAATGAGCAGTTCTTC.

This chain joins TRBV5-1 and TRBJ2-2; 10 positions agree with TRBD2. The CDR3 extends over 19 amino acids. Trimming removed 3 bases from V and 4 bases from J; junction bases left unmatched: 15. Germline CDR1 reads SGHRS; CDR2 reads YFSETQ. The CDR3 DNA reads as TGCGCCAGCAGCTCCGGACAGGGAGGTAGCGGGAGGATCACCGGGGAGCTGTTTTTT. Translated, it gives CASSSGQGGSGRITGELFF.

This chain uses TRBV2 with TRBJ1-5; D remains unclear. V was cut by 3 bases and J by 1 base, with 13 bases left in between. The germline gives CDR1 SNHLY, CDR2 FYNNEI. The CDR3 extends over 16 amino acids. CDR3 loop: CASSETTGRSNQPQHF. The CDR3 coding sequence is TGTGCCAGCAGTGAGACTACCGGGAGAAGCAATCAGCCCCAGCATTTT.

This chain links TRBV4-2 with TRBJ2-1; TRBD2 matches at 12 bases. CDR1 and CDR2 from the germline V gene are LGHNA and YNFKEQ. V was pared by 1 base and J by 7 bases, with 2 bases of the junction left unmatched. There are 15 residues in the CDR3. CDR3 nucleotide sequence: TGTGCCAGCAGCCAAGCCCTAGCGGGGGGGAATGAGCAGTTCTTC. As protein: CASSQALAGGNEQFF.

V usage is TRBV25-1 and J usage is TRBJ2-2; the D is unclear. The germline V and J ends were trimmed by 5 bases and 0 bases, with 7 bases remaining between them. CDR3 length equals 14 residues. Per germline, CDR1 MGHDK and CDR2 SYGVNS. The CDR3 nucleotides read TGTGCCAGCAGTCGGTTGGCGAACACCGGGGAGCTGTTTTTT. Protein: CASSRLANTGELFF.

The J gene is TRBJ2-7, the V gene TRBV19; a possible D gene is TRBD2 (5 bases). V was cut by 9 bases and J by 1 base, with 22 bases left in between. The CDR3 totals 16 residues. Germline V CDR1 and CDR2: LNHDA, SQIVND (reference sequence). CDR3 region: CASMPGENLGSYEQYF. The CDR3 DNA reads as TGTGCCAGCATGCCCGGGGAGAACCTGGGATCCTACGAGCAGTACTTC.

A few counts support this clone. This chain connects TRBV7-9 to TRBJ2-5; 8 nucleotides agree with TRBD1. The V gene's germline CDR1 is SEHNR and CDR2 FQNEAQ (reference sequence). The trim removed 5 bases at V and 5 bases at J, leaving 4 bases unmatched. The CDR3 is 13 amino acids. The CDR3 loop reads CASSRTGGETQYF. CDR3 nucleotides: TGTGCCAGCAGCCGCACAGGGGGGGAGACCCAGTACTTC.

This chain links TRBV5-4 with TRBJ1-3; a weak D match, TRBD1 (5 bases). The V end lost 0 bases, the J end lost 0 bases, and 13 bases lay between the germline ends. The CDR3 totals 17 residues. CDR1 SGHNT and CDR2 YYREEE come from the germline V gene (reference sequence). The CDR3 sequence: CASSLGMGPYSGNTIYF. In nucleotides, the CDR3 is TGTGCCAGCAGCTTGGGAATGGGGCCCTACTCTGGAAACACCATATATTTT.

V gene TRBV6-5 combines with J gene TRBJ2-7, with 7 bases identical to TRBD2. Germline loops: CDR1 MNHEY, CDR2 SVGAGI. Unmatched junction bases numbered 10, after V lost 6 bases and J lost 2 bases. The CDR3 consists of 15 residues. CDR3 coding DNA: TGTGCCAGCAGCCACTGGGCTAGCGGCACCTACGAGCAGTACTTC. This gives the protein CASSHWASGTYEQYF.

The rearrangement uses TRBV9 and TRBJ1-3; 9 nucleotides line up with TRBD1. The CDR3 sequence is 17 residues long. Germline values: CDR1 SGDLS, CDR2 YYNGEE. J lost 1 base, V lost 4 bases, and 9 bases had no gene match. The CDR3 DNA sequence: TGTGCCAGCAGCCAAGCCGGACAGGGGCGATCTGGAAACACCATATATTTT. This sequence encodes CASSQAGQGRSGNTIYF.

The chain carries TRBV11-2 and TRBJ1-1, with D perhaps matching TRBD1 (6 bases). Germline CDR1 reads SGHAT; CDR2 reads FQNNGV. This CDR3 has 16 amino acids. V was clipped by 2 bases and J by 1 base, with 14 bases between them. The CDR3: CASSLLPRTANTEAFF. Here the CDR3 DNA reads TGTGCCAGCAGCTTATTACCCCGGACAGCGAACACTGAAGCTTTCTTT.

This rearrangement joins TRBV19 to TRBJ1-1; D is uncertain. The V gene lost 2 bases and the J gene lost 1 base, with 5 bases spanning the gap. The CDR3 length is 13 residues. Germline lookup yields CDR1 LNHDA and CDR2 SQIVND (reference sequence). CDR3 protein: CASSISKNTEAFF. CDR3 DNA: TGTGCCAGTAGTATAAGCAAGAACACTGAAGCTTTCTTT.

V usage is TRBV6-1 and J usage is TRBJ1-5; D uncertain. With 6 bases removed from V and 6 bases from J, the gap between germline ends came to 12 bases. Germline V gives CDR1 MNHNS, CDR2 SASEGT. CDR3 length: 13 amino acids. In nucleotides, the CDR3 is TGTGCCAGCAGGGACTATCGGGGTCAGCCCCAGCATTTT. It translates to CASRDYRGQPQHF.

This chain links TRBV11-2 with TRBJ1-3; 7 bases match TRBD1. V trimming: 4 bases; J trimming: 3 bases; junction bases outside the gene matches: 9. This CDR3 has 16 amino acids. CDR1 SGHAT and CDR2 FQNNGV come from the germline V gene. CDR3 in DNA: TGTGCCAGCAGCTCGGCCGGGACAGTAGGTGGAAACACCATATATTTT. Translating it yields CASSSAGTVGGNTIYF.

CDR3 loop: CASSVAGGRGTGELFF. DNA for the CDR3: TGTGCCAGCAGCGTAGCCGGCGGGAGAGGGACCGGGGAGCTGTTTTTT. The rearrangement uses TRBV9 and TRBJ2-2, with TRBD2 matching over 7 bases. CDR3 length: 16 amino acids. CDR1 is SGDLS and CDR2 is YYNGEE in the germline V gene. The V gene end was trimmed by 0 bases and the J gene end by 5 bases; junction bases not matched to a gene: 7.

This clone was picked up one time. The chain recombines TRBV29-1 with TRBJ2-1, with unresolved D. The CDR3 has 12 residues. CDR1 SQVTM and CDR2 ANQGSEA come from the germline V gene. The ends were cut back, 5 bases at V and 4 bases at J, with 9 bases in the middle. CDR3: CSVTTLYNEQFF. Written as DNA, the CDR3 is TGCAGCGTTACGACTCTTTACAATGAGCAGTTCTTC.

The chain couples TRBV5-6 to TRBJ2-7; 8 bases line up with TRBD2. CDR1 SGHDT and CDR2 YYEEEE come from the germline V gene. V shed 5 bases and J 3 bases; nucleotides not matched to a gene: 10. This CDR3 contains 15 residues. The CDR3, as DNA: TGTGCCAGCAGTTTAGGAGGGACTAGTAGCTACGAGCAGTACTTC. Protein: CASSLGGTSSYEQYF.

The chain couples TRBV11-2 to TRBJ1-2; possible D gene TRBD1, 5 bases. This CDR3 has 12 amino acids. V shed 2 bases and J shed 8 bases, with 9 bases lying between them. Germline assignment: CDR1 SGHAT and CDR2 FQNNGV. In DNA form, the CDR3 reads TGTGCCAGCAGCTTACAGGGATTGGGCTACACCTTC. Residues: CASSLQGLGYTF.

This chain links TRBV10-3 with TRBJ2-7; the match to TRBD2 covers 10 bases. The CDR3 has 15 residues. Trimming cost V 2 bases and J 3 bases; bases outside gene matches: 4. The germline gives CDR1 ENHRY, CDR2 SYGVKD. DNA of the CDR3: TGTGCCATCAGTGAGCCCGGGACTAGCGACTACGAGCAGTACTTC. Translating it yields CAISEPGTSDYEQYF.

This chain uses TRBV18 with TRBJ2-7; unclear D gene. V gave up 0 bases and J gave up 1 base, with 16 bases separating them. CDR3 length equals 17 residues. Germline V lookup: CDR1 KGHSH, CDR2 LQKENI. CDR3 residues: CASSPPQSKEPSYEQYF. CDR3 bases: TGTGCCAGCTCACCACCACAGTCGAAGGAACCTTCCTACGAGCAGTACTTC. The variable domain in full, with the rest retrieved from reference TRBV18 and TRBJ2-7, is NAGVMQNPRHLVRRRGQEARLRCSPMKGHSHVYWYRQLPEEGLKFMVYLQKENIIDESGMPKERFSAEFPKEGPSILRIQQVVRGDSAAYFCASSPPQSKEPSYEQYFGPGTRLTVT.

V and J are TRBV4-3 and TRBJ2-3, with 9 nucleotides matching TRBD2. This CDR3 is built from 17 residues. V gave up 0 bases and J gave up 5 bases; unmatched junction bases: 9. Germline CDR1 is LGHNA and CDR2 is YSLEER. CDR3 loop: CASSQDLAGVLVDTQYF. The DNA of the CDR3 is TGCGCCAGCAGCCAAGATTTAGCGGGAGTTTTGGTAGATACGCAGTATTTT.

The chain recombines TRBV6-6 with TRBJ2-7, with D tentatively TRBD2 (6 bases). CDR3 length: 13 amino acids. Germline V gene lookup returns CDR1 MNHNY and CDR2 SVGAGI (reference sequence). The germline V and J ends were trimmed by 5 bases and 1 base, with 9 bases remaining between them. CDR3 protein: CASSNSGSYEQYF. CDR3 nucleotide sequence: TGTGCCAGCAGTAATAGCGGATCCTACGAGCAGTACTTC.

The V and J genes are TRBV12-5 and TRBJ2-3; tentatively, D is TRBD2 (5 bases). Germline values: CDR1 LGHNT, CDR2 FRNRAP. The germline V and J ends were trimmed by 6 bases and 2 bases, with 12 bases remaining between them. The CDR3 runs 14 residues. The CDR3 coding sequence is TGTGCTAGTGGACCGGGGTCTGACACAGATACGCAGTATTTT. Translated: CASGPGSDTDTQYF.

This chain's CDR3 is CASSSFTSGSAYEQYF. CDR3 nucleotide sequence: TGTGCCAGCAGTTCTTTTACTAGCGGGAGCGCCTACGAGCAGTACTTC. The chain uses TRBV6-5 and TRBJ2-7, with TRBD2 matching over 11 bases. CDR1 and CDR2 from the germline V gene are MNHEY and SVGAGI. This CDR3 region has 16 residues. V lost 4 bases, J lost 2 bases, and 7 bases stayed unmatched.

The chain recombines TRBV2 with TRBJ1-2; TRBD1 might be the D (5 bases). Germline V gene data show CDR1 as SNHLY and CDR2 as FYNNEI. The ends were cut back, 4 bases at V and 8 bases at J, with 17 bases in the middle. The CDR3 totals 14 residues. The chain's CDR3 is CASSGVGRGRGYTF. The CDR3 bases are TGTGCCAGCAGTGGGGTTGGTAGGGGTAGGGGCTACACCTTC.

The chain joins TRBV9 to TRBJ1-4; the D gene is possibly TRBD1 (6 bases). The CDR3 length is 15 residues. Germline V gene lookup returns CDR1 SGDLS and CDR2 YYNGEE. Trimming shortened V by 0 bases and J by 3 bases, and 9 bases separated the two germline ends. The CDR3 nucleotides read TGTGCCAGCAGCGTAGGGACAGCCCCTAATGAAAAACTGTTTTTT. This sequence encodes CASSVGTAPNEKLFF.

This clone appeared a few times. V gene TRBV6-5 combines with J gene TRBJ1-1; 10 bases align to TRBD1. Germline V CDR1 and CDR2: MNHEY, SVGAGI. J was trimmed by 5 bases and V by 7 bases; bases with no gene match: 4. The CDR3 covers 13 residues. The CDR3 region is CASTRQGATEAFF. Here the CDR3 DNA reads TGTGCCAGCACCAGACAGGGGGCGACTGAAGCTTTCTTT.

The rearrangement links TRBV9 to TRBJ2-5, with 11 bases identical to TRBD2. Per the germline V gene, CDR1 is SGDLS and CDR2 is YYNGEE. V lost 4 bases and J lost 3; bases outside the gene matches: 5. The CDR3 is made up of 15 amino acids. As DNA, the CDR3 is TGTGCCAGCAGCTCCAGTAGCGGGAGGGAAGAGACCCAGTACTTC. Its translation is CASSSSSGREETQYF.